Described below is a single T cell receptor (beta chain) sequence and its context. Its target is unknown. Assay: immunoSEQ multiplex PCR; the TCRdb copy retains only in-frame clones and omits some. The table shows 7,000 to 8,500 clones, with roughly 80% occurring only once. The CDR3 runs to 18 residues. Losses at the gene ends were 4 bases for V and 0 bases for J; bases not matched to a gene: 6. CDR1 is LNHDA and CDR2 is SQIVND in the germline V gene (reference sequence). The data were taken from a study of T cell repertoires in ileal Crohn's disease. The study, taken as a whole, reports: Clonality above 26.8% at surgery always came with endoscopic recurrence.

Sequenced input: ileal tissue. This rearrangement joins TRBV19 to TRBJ2-6; 10 nucleotides align to TRBD1. This TCR was recovered from an adult with Crohn's disease. The CDR3 loop is CASSRGQGEYSGANVLTF. As DNA, the CDR3 is TGTGCCAGTAGTAGAGGACAGGGGGAGTACTCTGGGGCCAACGTCCTGACTTTC.